The clone carrying this TCR beta chain was observed a handful of times. TCRdb keeps only in-frame clones here, not all; method: immunoSEQ multiplex PCR. This table has around 250,000 clones, around 90% appearing once. This record belongs to a study of blood T cell repertoires in COVID-19. About the study: From T cells, B-cell-depleted T cells, or PBMCs came the material, which was cDNA or gDNA.

The participants were between about 18 and 90 years old and came from about two dozen US areas. Clinical history as reported by participants underpinned cohort assignment. For recovered donors of Cohort 3, there were two negative PCRs, clearance, or symptom resolution. Germline lookup yields CDR1 MNHNY and CDR2 SVGAGI (reference sequence). The CDR3 loop spans 12 amino acids. V was pared by 6 bases and J by 7 bases, with 13 bases between. Sequenced: PBMCs or T cells enriched from blood (not recorded which). The sequence derives from a woman in her fifties or sixties who had recovered from COVID-19. The genes are TRBV6-6 and TRBJ2-7; perhaps TRBD2 as D (7 bases). The CDR3 is CASSGGLWEQYF. CDR3 DNA sequence: TGTGCCAGCAGCGGGGGGCTCTGGGAGCAGTACTTC.